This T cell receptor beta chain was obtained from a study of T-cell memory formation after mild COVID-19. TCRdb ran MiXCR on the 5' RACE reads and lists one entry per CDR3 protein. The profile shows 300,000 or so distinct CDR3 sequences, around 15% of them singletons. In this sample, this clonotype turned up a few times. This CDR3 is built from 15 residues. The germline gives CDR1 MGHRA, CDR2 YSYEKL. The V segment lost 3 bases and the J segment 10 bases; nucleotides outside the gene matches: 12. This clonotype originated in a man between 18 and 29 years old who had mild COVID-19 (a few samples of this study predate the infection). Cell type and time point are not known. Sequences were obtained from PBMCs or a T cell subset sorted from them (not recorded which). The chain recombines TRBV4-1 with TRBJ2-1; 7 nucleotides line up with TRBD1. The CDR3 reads CASSQWDSRVGEQFF. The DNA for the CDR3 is TGCGCCAGCAGCCAGTGGGACAGTCGGGTAGGGGAGCAGTTCTTC.